The 17 T cell receptor beta chains below come from one sample, sequenced in a study of blood T cell repertoires in COVID-19. Libraries were prepared by immunoSEQ multiplex PCR; TCRdb keeps only in-frame clonotypes and omits some of them. The sample includes around 250,000 clones, about 85% of them seen just once. Sequencing was done on a sample of peripheral blood. Receptors originate from a man younger than 40 who had recovered from COVID-19.

The chain carries TRBV3-1 (or the pseudogene TRBV3-2) and TRBJ2-5, with 9 bases aligning to TRBD2. The germline V gene encodes CDR1 LGHDT and CDR2 YNNKEL (reference sequence). The CDR3 length is 17 residues. The V and J ends lost 4 bases and 4 bases, in that order; junction bases with no gene match: 13. For the CDR3, the DNA is TGTGCCAGCAGCCCAAGATGGTATCCTAGCGGGGCAGAGACCCAGTACTTC. Amino acids: CASSPRWYPSGAETQYF.

This chain's CDR3 is CASSFAGNEQYV. Here the CDR3 DNA reads TGTGCCAGCAGCTTCGCGGGGAACGAGCAGTACGTC. The chain is built from TRBV5-4 and TRBJ2-7, with a weak D call TRBD2 (6 bases). The CDR3 totals 12 residues. CDR1 is SGHNT and CDR2 is YYREEE in the germline V gene (reference sequence). Trimming took off 2 bases at V and 5 bases at J, with 8 bases between the two ends.

This clone was recorded only once. The chain uses TRBV24-1 and TRBJ2-3; unclear D gene. This CDR3 has 16 amino acids. Germline V gene lookup returns CDR1 KGHDR and CDR2 SFDVKD. V lost 5 bases and J lost 0, with 14 bases in between. CDR3 nucleotides: TGTGCCACCAGTGGGCGGTCAACCGTTAGCACAGATACGCAGTATTTT. Translation gives CATSGRSTVSTDTQYF.

V and J are TRBV7-2 and TRBJ2-3; 8 bases are shared with TRBD2. Germline V gene data show CDR1 as SGHTA and CDR2 as FQGNSA. The CDR3 runs to 17 residues. Germline trimming cut 2 bases from V and 4 bases from J; bases unmatched to any gene: 11. DNA of the CDR3: TGTGCCAGCAGCTTAACTCCTTTAGCGGGGTGGGCAGATACGCAGTATTTT. It encodes CASSLTPLAGWADTQYF.

The chain is built from TRBV15 and TRBJ2-7; no definite D call. The V end was cut by 9 bases, the J end by 2 bases, with 17 bases between. The CDR3 is 14 residues long. The V gene's germline CDR1 is LNHNV and CDR2 YYDKDF (reference sequence). CDR3 in DNA: TGTGCCACTACGAAATCAGACACGGCCTACGAGCAGTACTTC. Amino acid sequence: CATTKSDTAYEQYF.

This clone has a handful of counts. The rearrangement uses TRBV6-1 and TRBJ2-2, with TRBD1 as a possible D gene (5 bases). CDR1 and CDR2 from the germline V gene are MNHNS and SASEGT. The V end was cut by 1 base, the J end by 5 bases, with 11 bases between. This CDR3 is 15 amino acids long. As DNA, the CDR3 is TGTGCCAGCAGTGAAGTGGCAGGGAAGACCGGGGAGCTGTTTTTT. Residues: CASSEVAGKTGELFF.

The chain carries TRBV5-1 and TRBJ2-6, with D perhaps matching TRBD1 (5 bases). The germline V gene has CDR1 SGHRS and CDR2 YFSETQ. With 4 bases removed from V and 0 bases from J, the gap between germline ends came to 14 bases. CDR3 length: 17 amino acids. The CDR3 loop reads CASSTDRPTSGANVLTF. The CDR3 DNA follows: TGCGCCAGCAGCACCGACAGACCGACCTCTGGGGCCAACGTCCTGACTTTC.

The V gene is TRBV11-2, the J gene TRBJ1-2; tentatively, D is TRBD1 (6 bases). This CDR3 has 17 amino acids. With 5 bases removed from V and 7 bases from J, the gap between germline ends came to 26 bases. Germline V gene sequence: CDR1 SGHAT, CDR2 FQNNGV. The DNA of the CDR3 is TGTGCCAGCAGCCCCTCAGGGGTAGGGCAGCCGACAACTGGCTACACCTTC. Translation: CASSPSGVGQPTTGYTF.

This clone was observed a single time. J is TRBJ1-4 and V is TRBV5-4, with 9 positions matching TRBD1. The CDR3 consists of 14 residues. Per the germline V gene, CDR1 is SGHNT and CDR2 is YYREEE (reference sequence). With V trimmed by 4 bases and J by 5 bases, 3 bases remained unmatched. The CDR3 is CASSGGTGNEKLFF. The CDR3, as DNA: TGTGCCAGCAGCGGAGGGACAGGGAATGAAAAACTGTTTTTT.

The rearrangement uses TRBV7-7 and TRBJ2-1; a weak D match, TRBD1 (5 bases). The CDR3 has 13 residues. V lost 1 base to trimming and J lost 9 bases, with 10 bases between them. Germline-derived CDR1 and CDR2 are SSHAT and FNYEAQ (reference sequence). CDR3 residues: CASSLGSGSEQFF. The CDR3 DNA is TGTGCCAGCAGCTTAGGGTCAGGGTCTGAGCAGTTCTTC.

The chain recombines TRBV19 with TRBJ1-5, with TRBD1 as a possible D gene (6 bases). This CDR3 spans 14 amino acids. V was cut by 9 bases and J by 0 bases, with 12 bases left in between. The germline CDR1 and CDR2 sequences are LNHDA and SQIVND (reference sequence). Written as DNA, the CDR3 is TGTGCCAGCAAACAGGGTTATAGCAATCAGCCCCAGCATTTT. It yields the protein CASKQGYSNQPQHF.

This chain uses TRBV7-9 with TRBJ1-3, with 7 bases identical to TRBD1. The germline CDR1 and CDR2 sequences are SEHNR and FQNEAQ (reference sequence). The CDR3 runs to 14 residues. The ends lost 7 bases at V and 0 bases at J; junction bases unmatched: 3. Written as DNA, the CDR3 is TGTGCCAGCAAACAGGGGTTCTCTGGAAACACCATATATTTT. Its translation is CASKQGFSGNTIYF.

In its sample, this clone was seen once. The J gene is TRBJ1-6, the V gene TRBV2, with 8 nucleotides matching TRBD1. V was pared by 6 bases and J by 7 bases, with 5 bases of the junction left unmatched. CDR1 SNHLY and CDR2 FYNNEI come from the germline V gene. This CDR3 has 14 residues. CDR3 bases: TGTGCCAGCAGAGGGGACAGGAGGAATTCACCCCTCCACTTT. It is translated as CASRGDRRNSPLHF.

The chain combines TRBV9 with TRBJ1-1, with no clear D. Between the trimmed V and J ends, which lost 2 bases and 2 bases, there was a span of 10 bases. This CDR3 contains 14 residues. CDR1 and CDR2 from the germline V gene are SGDLS and YYNGEE. For the CDR3, the DNA is TGTGCCAGCAGCGTGGGCTTTCCTAACACTGAAGCTTTCTTT. Amino acid sequence: CASSVGFPNTEAFF.

The gene calls are TRBV28 and TRBJ1-1, with unresolved D. This CDR3 contains 12 residues. Germline V gene sequence: CDR1 MDHEN, CDR2 SYDVKM. V shed 7 bases and J shed 3 bases, with 9 bases lying between them. As DNA, the CDR3 is TGTGCCAGCACGAGTCTGGACACTGAAGCTTTCTTT. Translated: CASTSLDTEAFF.

This chain links TRBV5-1 with TRBJ2-1; the match to TRBD2 covers 7 bases. This CDR3 contains 17 residues. CDR1 and CDR2 from the germline V gene are SGHRS and YFSETQ. Losses at the gene ends were 1 base for V and 4 bases for J; bases not matched to a gene: 11. The CDR3 reads CASSLTGLGRGYNEQFF. The CDR3 nucleotides are TGCGCCAGCAGCTTGACGGGGCTTGGGCGGGGGTACAATGAGCAGTTCTTC.

The V and J genes are TRBV4-2 and TRBJ2-7; the match to TRBD2 covers 8 bases. There are 16 residues in the CDR3. V was pared by 3 bases and J by 4 bases, with 11 bases of the junction left unmatched. The germline V gene encodes CDR1 LGHNA and CDR2 YNFKEQ. For the CDR3, the DNA is TGTGCCAGCAGCCAGTCCGGGACTAGAGGTCTATACGAGCAGTACTTC. Its protein product is CASSQSGTRGLYEQYF.